These T cell receptor beta chains were read from a single sample in a study of control samples from healthy donors and cancer patients. Here immunoSEQ multiplex PCR was the method, and the copy in TCRdb shows in-frame clones only, minus some. The sample shows 120,000 or so clones, around 92% of them seen only once. The sequenced sample consisted of PBMCs. These receptor sequences come from an elderly man with head and neck cancer. Each CDR3 is given with its conserved first and last residue. Each record gives: clone size, J gene, V gene, D gene, CDR3 DNA, CDR3 protein. The D gene is left open where the match is weak. The listing skips clone size in some rows; elsewhere it reads once, few, many or a size class.

.,TRBJ2-3,TRBV5-1,TRBD2,TGCGCCAGCAGCAATGTCCTATCGAGCGGGGGGGCCATCGCAGATACGCAGTATTTT,CASSNVLSSGGAIADTQYF
.,TRBJ1-1,TRBV12-3/TRBV12-4,.,TGTGCCAGCACCCGGAACACTGAAGCTTTCTTT,CASTRNTEAFF
once,TRBJ1-1,TRBV27,TRBD1,TGTGCCAGCAGAGCCAAGGCGACAGGGAAAAGGTGGTGGGACACTGAAGCTTTCTTT,CASRAKATGKRWWDTEAFF
.,TRBJ2-6,TRBV10-1,.,TGCGCCAGCAGTGGCATTGGGGCCAACGTCCTGACTTTC,CASSGIGANVLTF
.,TRBJ1-2,TRBV5-6,.,TGTGCCAGCAGCCGGTCGGTGGGGGGCGGCTACACCTTC,CASSRSVGGGYTF
.,TRBJ2-1,TRBV19,TRBD2,TGTGCCAGTAGTGCTAGGACTAGCGGGGCCCTCTGGGGTGAGCAGTTCTTC,CASSARTSGALWGEQFF
.,TRBJ2-3,TRBV19,.,TGTGCCAGTAGTTTAACAACAGATACGCAGTATTTT,CASSLTTDTQYF
.,TRBJ1-6,TRBV11-3,.,TGTGCCAGCAACTCTAAGTCGGGGGAGGGCCTAGGGAGGTCACCCCTCCACTTT,CASNSKSGEGLGRSPLHF
.,TRBJ2-7,TRBV2,.,TGTGCCAGCAGTGATAGGATGTCCGGGGAGCAGTACTTC,CASSDRMSGEQYF
.,TRBJ2-1,TRBV9,TRBD1,TGTGCCAGCAGCACTCGGGACAGGGTAGGGTACAATGAGCAGTTCTTC,CASSTRDRVGYNEQFF
.,TRBJ2-2,TRBV20-1,.,TGCAGTGCTAGTTCAGCGGATAACACCGGGGAGCTGTTTTTT,CSASSADNTGELFF
.,TRBJ1-4,TRBV19,.,TGTGCCAGTAGTATCGGTCCTAATGAAAAACTGTTTTTT,CASSIGPNEKLFF
.,TRBJ2-3,TRBV3-1/TRBV3-2,.,TGTGCCAGCAGCCAAGAATTAGGGACATACTATGATACGCAGTATTTT,CASSQELGTYYDTQYF
once,TRBJ2-1,TRBV9,.,TGTGCCAGCAGCGCAATGGGGGGAGTTGAGCAGTTCTTC,CASSAMGGVEQFF
.,TRBJ2-3,TRBV3-1/TRBV3-2,.,TGTGCCAGCAGCCAAGATCCCACCAGTGGAGATACGCAGTATTTT,CASSQDPTSGDTQYF
.,TRBJ2-1,TRBV27,TRBD2,TGTGCCAGCAGAAGCTGGGCTAGCGGGGAAAATGAGCAGTTCTTC,CASRSWASGENEQFF
.,TRBJ2-7,TRBV4-3,TRBD1,TGCGCCAGCAGCCAGATCGGGGACAGGGACTACGAGCAGTACTTC,CASSQIGDRDYEQYF
once,TRBJ2-7,TRBV2,.,TGTGCCAGCAGTCTAGAACTCCTTAGCGGCGAGCAGTACTTC,CASSLELLSGEQYF
once,TRBJ2-3,TRBV15,.,TGTGCCACCAGCATTTACAGGAGCACAGATACGCAGTATTTT,CATSIYRSTDTQYF
.,TRBJ2-1,TRBV11-2,TRBD2,TGTGCCAGCAGCCTAGGACTAGCGGGGGGGTATGAGCAGTTCTTC,CASSLGLAGGYEQFF
.,TRBJ1-3,TRBV3-1/TRBV3-2,TRBD1,TGTGCCAGCAGAAGGACAGGGGGCAGTAACACCATATATTTT,CASRRTGGSNTIYF
.,TRBJ1-2,TRBV29-1,.,TGCAGCGTTGAAGATAAGGGCAGGGATGGCTACACCTTC,CSVEDKGRDGYTF
.,TRBJ2-1,TRBV5-8,TRBD2,TGTGCCAGCAGCTCTTGGACTAGGGCAGTTGGTGAGCAGTTCTTC,CASSSWTRAVGEQFF
.,TRBJ1-5,TRBV29-1,.,TGCAGCGTTCGGCAGGGAAATCAGCCCCAGCATTTT,CSVRQGNQPQHF
.,TRBJ1-5,TRBV4-2,.,TGTGCCAGCAGCCAGGGGAGGGGATGGCAGCCCCAGCATTTT,CASSQGRGWQPQHF
.,TRBJ2-4,TRBV30,TRBD2,TGTGCCTGGGGCGGACCCGGGGGGGGTATTCAGTACTTC,CAWGGPGGGIQYF
.,TRBJ1-1,TRBV6-2/TRBV6-3,TRBD1,TGTGCCAGCAGTTACGACAGGGGAGGTGAAGCTTTCTTT,CASSYDRGGEAFF
.,TRBJ2-7,TRBV6-5,.,TGTGCCAGCAACGACCCGAACTACGAGCAGTACTTC,CASNDPNYEQYF
once,TRBJ2-1,TRBV7-9,TRBD2,TGTGCCAGCAGCTTCGGAGCGGGAGATCGAATCTTC,CASSFGAGDRIF
.,TRBJ1-1,TRBV30,.,TGTGCCTCCCGAATCACCAGGAACACTGAAGCTTTCTTT,CASRITRNTEAFF
.,TRBJ2-2,TRBV11-2,.,TGTGCCAGCAGCTTAGTAGGGGAGCTGTTTTTT,CASSLVGELFF
once,TRBJ1-1,TRBV30,.,TGTGCCTGGAGTACCACTGAAGCTTTCTTT,CAWSTTEAFF
.,TRBJ1-5,TRBV29-1,.,TGCAGCGTTGGGAGGGGAGAGAATCAGCCCCAGCATTTT,CSVGRGENQPQHF
.,TRBJ1-1,TRBV7-2,.,TGTGCCAGCAGCTTAGCCTCCAGGCTACTAAACACTGAAGCTTTCTTT,CASSLASRLLNTEAFF
few,TRBJ1-5,TRBV2,.,TGTGCCAGTGGGTTCAATCAGCCCCAGCATTTT,CASGFNQPQHF
.,TRBJ2-3,TRBV11-3,TRBD2,TGTGCCAGCAGCTCCGTTCGGCGGGGGAGCACAGATACGCAGTATTTT,CASSSVRRGSTDTQYF
.,TRBJ2-1,TRBV6-5,TRBD2,TGTGCCAGCAGTCCACGGACTAGCGGGGGGCAGTTCTTC,CASSPRTSGGQFF
few,TRBJ1-1,TRBV6-5,.,TGTGCCAGCAGTTACCTCGGTGGGGGGGTTGCTGAAGCTTTCTTT,CASSYLGGGVAEAFF
.,TRBJ1-2,TRBV29-1,.,TGCAGCGCCGCTTGGGGAGGGGATGGCTACACCTTC,CSAAWGGDGYTF
.,TRBJ1-4,TRBV7-6,.,TGTGCCAGCAGCGCCGAATGGGGTTCGGATGAAAAACTGTTTTTT,CASSAEWGSDEKLFF
.,TRBJ2-7,TRBV18,.,TGTGCCAGCTCAATCGGGGATGCAACCTACGAGCAGTACTTC,CASSIGDATYEQYF
.,TRBJ1-5,TRBV7-2,.,TGTGCCAGCAGCTTAGTGGGGCAGCCCCAGCATTTT,CASSLVGQPQHF
.,TRBJ2-5,TRBV19,.,TGTGCCAGTAGTATAGTAGCGGACGAAGAGACCCAGTACTTC,CASSIVADEETQYF
many,TRBJ1-6,TRBV10-3,.,TGTGCCATCAGTGGGGGAAATTCACCCCTCCACTTT,CAISGGNSPLHF
.,TRBJ1-1,TRBV7-9,.,TGTGCCAGCAGCCCTCAGGCTAACACTGAAGCTTTCTTT,CASSPQANTEAFF
.,TRBJ2-3,TRBV9,TRBD1,TGTGCCAGCAGCGTCGTCGGGACAGAGGACACAGATACGCAGTATTTT,CASSVVGTEDTDTQYF
.,TRBJ1-1,TRBV7-9,.,TGTGCCAGCAGCTCTCAGGGGAACACTGAAGCTTTCTTT,CASSSQGNTEAFF
.,TRBJ2-1,TRBV6-2/TRBV6-3,TRBD2,TGTGCCAGCAGTCGTAGCGGGAGGGCAGACTACAATGAGCAGTTCTTC,CASSRSGRADYNEQFF
.,TRBJ1-4,TRBV30,.,TGTGCCTGGAGTGTAATGGGCAGAACTAATGAAAAACTGTTTTTT,CAWSVMGRTNEKLFF
.,TRBJ2-4,TRBV4-3,.,TGCGCCAGCAGCCAAGAAGGGTGGGGGGCCTCCAAAAACATTCAGTACTTC,CASSQEGWGASKNIQYF
.,TRBJ1-2,TRBV30,.,TGTGCCTGGAGTGTAGGGGGACTCACTAACTATGGCTACACCTTC,CAWSVGGLTNYGYTF
once,TRBJ1-6,TRBV7-2,.,TGTGCCAGCAGCTTAGGGCAGGGGCTGTATTCACCCCTCCACTTT,CASSLGQGLYSPLHF
few,TRBJ2-7,TRBV20-1,.,TGCAGTTGGGCTCACCCCTACGAGCAGTACTTC,CSWAHPYEQYF
.,TRBJ2-6,TRBV4-1,.,TGCGCCAGCAGCCAGGGTTACTTGAACTCTGGGGCCAACGTCCTGACTTTC,CASSQGYLNSGANVLTF
.,TRBJ2-1,TRBV3-1/TRBV3-2,.,TGTGCCAGCAGCCCTAGCAGGGAGAGAGGGTACAATGAGCAGTTCTTC,CASSPSRERGYNEQFF
.,TRBJ1-5,TRBV3-1/TRBV3-2,.,TGTGCCAGCAGCCAGGGCCGGGGTAATCAGCCCCAGCATTTT,CASSQGRGNQPQHF
.,TRBJ2-3,TRBV10-3,.,TGTGCCATCAGCCCCACGGGGGTTGGTACAGATACGCAGTATTTT,CAISPTGVGTDTQYF